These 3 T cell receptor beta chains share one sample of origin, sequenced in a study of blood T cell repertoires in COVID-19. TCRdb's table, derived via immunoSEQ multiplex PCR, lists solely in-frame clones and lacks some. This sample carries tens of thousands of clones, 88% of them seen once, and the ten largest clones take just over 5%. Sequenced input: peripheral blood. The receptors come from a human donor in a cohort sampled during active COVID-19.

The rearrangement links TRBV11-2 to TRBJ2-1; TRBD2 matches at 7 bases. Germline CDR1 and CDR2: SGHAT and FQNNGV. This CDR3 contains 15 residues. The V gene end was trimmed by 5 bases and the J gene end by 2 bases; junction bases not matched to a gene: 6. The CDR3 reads CASSAGRGAYNEQFF. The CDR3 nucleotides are TGTGCCAGCAGCGCGGGCCGGGGGGCCTACAATGAGCAGTTCTTC.

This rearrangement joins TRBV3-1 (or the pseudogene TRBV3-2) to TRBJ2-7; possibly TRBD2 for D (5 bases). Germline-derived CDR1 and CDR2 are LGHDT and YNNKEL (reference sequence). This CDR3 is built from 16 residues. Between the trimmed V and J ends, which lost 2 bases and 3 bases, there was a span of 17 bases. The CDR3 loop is CASSQHPSSSSYEQYF. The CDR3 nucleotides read TGTGCCAGCAGCCAACATCCTAGCTCCTCGAGCTACGAGCAGTACTTC.

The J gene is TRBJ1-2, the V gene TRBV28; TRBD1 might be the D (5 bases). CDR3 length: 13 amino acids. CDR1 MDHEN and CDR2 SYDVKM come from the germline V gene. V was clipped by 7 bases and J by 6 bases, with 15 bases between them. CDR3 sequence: CASNKMGGDGYTF. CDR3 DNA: TGTGCCAGCAACAAAATGGGGGGGGATGGCTACACCTTC.